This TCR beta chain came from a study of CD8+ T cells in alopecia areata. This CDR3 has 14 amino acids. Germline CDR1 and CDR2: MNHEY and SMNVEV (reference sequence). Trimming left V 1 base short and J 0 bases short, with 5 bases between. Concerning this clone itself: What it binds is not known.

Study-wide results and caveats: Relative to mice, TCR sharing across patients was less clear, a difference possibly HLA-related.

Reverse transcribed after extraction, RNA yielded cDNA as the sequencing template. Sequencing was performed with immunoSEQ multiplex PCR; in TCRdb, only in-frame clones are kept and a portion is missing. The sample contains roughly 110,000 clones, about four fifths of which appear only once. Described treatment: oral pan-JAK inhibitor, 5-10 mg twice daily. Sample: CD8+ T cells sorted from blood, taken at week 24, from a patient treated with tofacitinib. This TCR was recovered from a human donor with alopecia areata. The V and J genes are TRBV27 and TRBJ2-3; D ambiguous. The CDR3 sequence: CASSLLVSTDTQYF. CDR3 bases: TGTGCCAGCAGTTTATTAGTTAGCACAGATACGCAGTATTTT.